One and the same sample provided the 31 T cell receptor beta chains below, sequenced in a study of Graves' ophthalmopathy and Graves' hyperthyroidism. RNA transcripts provided the template for amplifying TCR beta CDR3 regions. First-round RT-PCR relied on HTBI primers, and a second-round multiplex PCR came next. Each CDR3 protein is one row after TCRdb ran MiXCR on the multiplex PCR reads. The sample consists of 740,000 or so distinct CDR3 sequences, approximately 40% of them appearing once. Sequenced: peripheral blood. These receptors were taken from an adult man with Graves' ophthalmopathy.

About this clonotype: One end of the junction does not line up with germline, which may come from a read error. CDR3 region: CASSRTSALYEQYF. The CDR3 DNA follows: TGTGCCAGCAGTCGGACTAGCGCACTCTACGAGCAGTACTTC. V usage is TRBV10-3 and J usage is TRBJ2-7; 9 positions agree with TRBD2. The CDR3 totals 14 residues. Germline CDR1 ENHRY, CDR2 SYGVKD.

As to this clonotype: The junction departs from the called germline gene at one end, perhaps through a read error. CDR3 sequence reads: CASSSARTSGSVAETQYF. DNA for the CDR3: TGTGCTAGCAGCTCTGCCAGGACTAGCGGGAGTGTTGCGGAGACCCAGTACTTC. This chain uses TRBV7-7 with TRBJ2-5; 13 bases are a match to TRBD2. Germline CDR1 and CDR2: SSHAT and FNYEAQ (reference sequence). The CDR3 has 18 residues.

A note on this clonotype: One junction end disagrees with the germline gene, perhaps due to a read error. The chain combines TRBV7-9 with TRBJ2-7; 7 nucleotides match TRBD2. CDR1 SEHNR and CDR2 FQNEAQ come from the germline V gene (reference sequence). The CDR3 extends over 16 amino acids. CDR3 sequence: CASSLERLAETYERYF. In DNA, the CDR3 is TGTGCCAGCAGCTTAGAGCGTCTAGCGGAGACCTACGAGCGGTACTTC.

The rearrangement uses TRBV5-5 and TRBJ2-5; 10 bases match TRBD1. V lost 1 base, J lost 4 bases, and 4 bases stayed unmatched. The CDR3 has 15 residues. Germline-derived CDR1 and CDR2 are SGHKS and YYEKEE (reference sequence). The DNA for the CDR3 is TGTGCCAGCAGCTTGATAGGGACAGGGGCAGAGACCCAGTACTTC. It codes for CASSLIGTGAETQYF.

The chain couples TRBV15 to TRBJ1-4; 8 bases line up with TRBD1. The germline gives CDR1 LNHNV, CDR2 YYDKDF (reference sequence). Unmatched junction bases numbered 12, after V lost 5 bases and J lost 7 bases. The CDR3 extends over 16 amino acids. CDR3 DNA sequence: TGTGCCACCAGCGCAACCGGGACAGGTTCGGGTGAAAAACTGTTTTTT. It is translated as CATSATGTGSGEKLFF.

There are many counts of this clonotype. J is TRBJ1-6 and V is TRBV15, with TRBD1 matching 8 bases. There are 13 residues in the CDR3. The V and J ends lost 5 bases and 11 bases, in that order; junction bases with no gene match: 5. CDR1 LNHNV and CDR2 YYDKDF come from the germline V gene (reference sequence). The DNA of the CDR3 is TGTGCCACCAGCCCCCCAGGGGGCGCACCCCTCCACTTT. It is translated as CATSPPGGAPLHF.

V usage is TRBV7-2 and J usage is TRBJ2-7; TRBD1 matches 8 bases. Germline CDR1 and CDR2: SGHTA and FQGNSA. V shed 5 bases and J 2 bases; nucleotides not matched to a gene: 8. The CDR3 runs 15 residues. As DNA, the CDR3 is TGTGCCAGCAGCCCGAAGACAGGGGTTCCCTACGAGCAGTACTTC. Protein sequence: CASSPKTGVPYEQYF. The variable domain in full, with the rest retrieved from reference TRBV7-2 and TRBJ2-7, is GAGVSQSPSNKVTEKGKDVELRCDPISGHTALYWYRQSLGQGLEFLIYFQGNSAPDKSGLPSDRFSAERTGGSVSTLTIQRTQQEDSAVYLCASSPKTGVPYEQYFGPGTRLTVT.

Points on this clonotype: Given the absence of the conserved phenylalanine or tryptophan at the CDR3 end, a read error is likely. Because the CDR3's place on the DNA is in doubt, the DNA is left out and the CDR3 is given as listed by TCRdb. CDR3 protein: CSAAPSGG. The V and J genes are TRBV20-1 and TRBJ2-2; TRBD1 is taken as the D call from the table, unchecked against the DNA. In germline, CDR1 is DFQATT, CDR2 SNEGSKA (reference sequence). The CDR3 is 8 amino acids long, termini counted.

To note about this clonotype: An end of the junction does not agree with germline; a read error may underlie this. The V and J genes are TRBV10-3 and TRBJ1-6, with D hard to call. CDR1 is ENHRY, CDR2 SYGVKD, per germline. CDR3 length equals 13 residues. CDR3 sequence: CASSPTQASPLHF. Written as DNA, the CDR3 is TGTGCCAGCAGTCCCACCCAGGCTTCACCCCTCCACTTT.

This clonotype was seen repeatedly, ten times or more. J is TRBJ2-7 and V is TRBV12-3 or TRBV12-4, with D unresolved. Trimming pared 8 bases from V and 0 bases from J, leaving 14 bases between. The CDR3 length is 14 residues. CDR3 in amino acids: CASARTDSSYEQYF. CDR3 nucleotide sequence: TGTGCCAGCGCAAGGACGGATAGCTCCTACGAGCAGTACTTC.

The J gene is TRBJ2-2, the V gene TRBV25-1, with TRBD2 matching over 9 bases. The CDR3 contains 15 residues. V shed 6 bases and J 6 bases; nucleotides not matched to a gene: 8. In germline, CDR1 is MGHDK, CDR2 SYGVNS. CDR3 DNA sequence: TGTGCCAGCAGCCCCAGCGGGGGGCACGCCGGGGAGCTGTTTTTT. Protein product: CASSPSGGHAGELFF.

Remarks on this clonotype: Because it lacks the conserved phenylalanine or tryptophan at the end, this CDR3 is likely a read error. It is unclear where the CDR3 begins or ends on the DNA, so no DNA is shown, and the CDR3 is as TCRdb lists it. This CDR3 reads CAISDGTG. The chain recombines TRBV10-3 with TRBJ2-7; the table gives TRBD1 as D, unverified against the DNA. CDR1 ENHRY and CDR2 SYGVKD come from the germline V gene. Both ends counted, the CDR3 spans 8 residues.

Note on this clonotype: A read error is possible here, since a much larger clone lies one base away. The V and J genes are TRBV7-9 and TRBJ2-7, with 8 bases fitting TRBD1. Germline CDR1 and CDR2: SEHNR and FQNEAQ (reference sequence). The CDR3 contains 15 residues. CDR3 sequence: CASSQGQASSYERYF. CDR3 DNA sequence: TGTGCCAGCAGCCAGGGACAGGCTAGCTCCTACGAGCGGTACTTC. Complete variable domain (other parts from reference TRBV7-9 and TRBJ2-7): DTGVSQNPRHKITKRGQNVTFRCDPISEHNRLYWYRQTLGQGPEFLTYFQNEAQLEKSRLLSDRFSAERPKGSFSTLEIQRTEQGDSAMYLCASSQGQASSYERYFGPGTRLTVT.

Many counts were recorded for this clonotype. This rearrangement joins TRBV7-9 to TRBJ2-7, with TRBD1 matching over 7 bases. Germline assignment: CDR1 SEHNR and CDR2 FQNEAQ (reference sequence). The CDR3 totals 15 residues. Germline trimming cut 5 bases from V and 5 bases from J; bases unmatched to any gene: 12. The CDR3 sequence: CASSQGPQGDHEQYF. DNA for the CDR3: TGTGCCAGCAGCCAAGGGCCGCAGGGGGATCACGAGCAGTACTTC. The full variable domain, in which reference TRBV7-9 and TRBJ2-7 provide the parts outside the CDR3, is DTGVSQNPRHKITKRGQNVTFRCDPISEHNRLYWYRQTLGQGPEFLTYFQNEAQLEKSRLLSDRFSAERPKGSFSTLEIQRTEQGDSAMYLCASSQGPQGDHEQYFGPGTRLTVT.

The genes are TRBV28 and TRBJ1-5; D is perhaps TRBD1 (6 bases). CDR1 is MDHEN and CDR2 is SYDVKM in the germline V gene. V was shortened by 1 base and J by 2 bases, with 15 bases between the two germline ends. The CDR3 covers 17 residues. This CDR3 reads CASSLSDLRQGNQPQHF. In DNA, the CDR3 is TGTGCCAGCAGTTTATCCGACTTAAGACAGGGCAATCAGCCCCAGCATTTT.

Remarks on this clonotype: The junction departs from the called germline gene at one end, perhaps through a read error. In DNA form, the CDR3 reads TGTGCCAGTAGATGGGGGTCCGACACCGGGGAGCCGTTTTTT. This sequence encodes CASRWGSDTGEPFF. The chain combines TRBV19 with TRBJ2-2; D assignment may be TRBD1 or TRBD2 (5 bases each). This CDR3 is 14 amino acids long. The germline V gene has CDR1 LNHDA and CDR2 SQIVND (reference sequence).

This clonotype was seen only a few times. At one end, the junction sequence differs from germline, possibly due to a read error. This chain joins TRBV10-2 and TRBJ2-7; 7 nucleotides line up with TRBD2. The CDR3 contains 15 residues. Germline assignment: CDR1 WSHSY and CDR2 SAAADI. CDR3 in amino acids: CASSYSASGPYEQYF. Written as DNA, the CDR3 is TGTGCCAGCAGTTACTCGGCTAGCGGACCCTACGAGCAGTACTTC.

This clonotype was seen ten or more times. This rearrangement joins TRBV10-3 to TRBJ1-6, with 8 positions matching TRBD1. The CDR3 covers 13 residues. The V segment lost 4 bases and the J segment 9 bases; nucleotides outside the gene matches: 2. Germline CDR1 ENHRY, CDR2 SYGVKD. The DNA for the CDR3 is TGTGCCATCAGTGGGACAGGGTTTTCACCCCTCCACTTT. Amino acids: CAISGTGFSPLHF.

The chain couples TRBV9 to TRBJ2-7; 10 bases align to TRBD2. The length of the CDR3 is 15 residues. Trimming at V came to 4 bases and at J to 5 bases, leaving 9 bases not matched to a gene. Germline-derived CDR1 and CDR2 are SGDLS and YYNGEE. The CDR3, as DNA: TGTGCCAGCAGCCAGGAAGGACTAGCGGTCAACGAGCAGTACTTC. Translated, it gives CASSQEGLAVNEQYF.

The chain employs TRBV2 and TRBJ1-2, with 12 bases aligning to TRBD1. The CDR3 totals 13 residues. Trimming took 6 bases from V and 8 from J; bases not matched to a gene: 4. Germline lookup yields CDR1 SNHLY and CDR2 FYNNEI. CDR3 amino acids: CASSRDRGHGYTF. The DNA for the CDR3 is TGTGCCAGCAGCCGGGACAGGGGGCACGGCTACACCTTC.

The chain couples TRBV10-3 to TRBJ2-5, with D uncertain. Germline CDR1 reads ENHRY; CDR2 reads SYGVKD. The CDR3 has 12 amino acids. The V and J ends lost 3 bases and 5 bases respectively, with 7 bases between them. CDR3 sequence reads: CAISEGWETQYF. CDR3 DNA: TGTGCCATCAGTGAAGGGTGGGAGACCCAGTACTTC.

V is TRBV10-3 and J is TRBJ1-6; D not certain. V gave up 3 bases and J gave up 0 bases, with 9 bases separating them. This CDR3 spans 16 amino acids. Germline assignment: CDR1 ENHRY and CDR2 SYGVKD. The CDR3 protein is CAISEVGVSYNSPLHF. DNA of the CDR3: TGTGCCATCAGTGAAGTCGGGGTCTCCTATAATTCACCCCTCCACTTT.

This clonotype was seen a few times. The germline gene is not matched at one end of the junction; a read error may be the cause. The rearrangement uses TRBV24-1 and TRBJ1-5; no definite D call. The CDR3 length is 12 residues. From germline, CDR1 is KGHDR and CDR2 SFDVKD. In DNA form, the CDR3 reads TGTGCCAGCAGTGGAGTCAATCAGCCCCAGCATTTT. The encoded protein is CASSGVNQPQHF.

A remark on this clonotype: Possible read error: a much larger clone is one base away. The CDR3: CASSISGTSYQQYF. CDR3 in DNA: TGTGCCAGCAGTATTAGCGGGACCTCCTACCAGCAGTACTTC. The chain is built from TRBV10-3 and TRBJ2-7, with 8 bases that match TRBD2. The CDR3 sequence is 14 residues long. The germline CDR1 and CDR2 sequences are ENHRY and SYGVKD.

J is TRBJ1-1 and V is TRBV7-3; 8 bases align to TRBD1. Trimming removed 5 bases from V and 6 bases from J; junction bases left unmatched: 11. The CDR3 contains 15 residues. CDR1 and CDR2 from the germline V gene are SGHTA and FQGTGA. This CDR3 is CASSHTGTGGPEAFF. The CDR3, as DNA: TGTGCCAGCAGCCATACCGGGACAGGCGGCCCTGAAGCTTTCTTT.

The chain has TRBV19 and TRBJ1-1; tentatively, D is TRBD1 (5 bases). The CDR3 length is 16 residues. V dropped 1 base and J dropped 0 bases, with 12 bases sitting between them. Germline CDR1 reads LNHDA; CDR2 reads SQIVND (reference sequence). As DNA, the CDR3 is TGTGCCAGTAGTATAGGGGGGACGGCCATGAACACTGAAGCTTTCTTT. The encoded protein is CASSIGGTAMNTEAFF. Using reference TRBV19 and TRBJ1-1 for the parts outside the CDR3, the full variable domain is DGGITQSPKYLFRKEGQNVTLSCEQNLNHDAMYWYRQDPGQGLRLIYYSQIVNDFQKGDIAEGYSVSREKKESFPLTVTSAQKNPTAFYLCASSIGGTAMNTEAFFGQGTRLTVV.

Remarks on this clonotype: A clone one base away is much larger, so this may be a read error. This chain links TRBV9 with TRBJ2-5; 8 bases agree with TRBD1. The CDR3 length is 14 residues. Germline values: CDR1 SGDLS, CDR2 YYNGEE. V shed 3 bases, J shed 7 bases, and the junction held 8 bases outside the gene matches. The CDR3 DNA follows: TGTGCCAGCAGCGGCAGGACAGGGCACGGGACCCAGTACTTC. As protein: CASSGRTGHGTQYF.

This chain uses TRBV2 with TRBJ2-5; 9 nucleotides align to TRBD2. There are 15 residues in the CDR3. V trimming: 8 bases; J trimming: 2 bases; junction bases outside the gene matches: 9. Per the germline V gene, CDR1 is SNHLY and CDR2 is FYNNEI. The CDR3 protein is CASVGGLATQETQYF. The CDR3 DNA follows: TGTGCCAGCGTCGGGGGACTAGCAACGCAAGAGACCCAGTACTTC. The full variable domain, completed using reference TRBV2 and TRBJ2-5, is EPEVTQTPSHQVTQMGQEVILRCVPISNHLYFYWYRQILGQKVEFLVSFYNNEISEKSEIFDDQFSVERPDGSNFTLKIRSTKLEDSAMYFCASVGGLATQETQYFGPGTRLLVL.

This chain uses TRBV13 with TRBJ2-2; D might be TRBD1 (6 bases). Germline CDR1 is PRHDT and CDR2 is FYEKMQ (reference sequence). CDR3 length: 14 residues. The ends were cut back, 7 bases at V and 0 bases at J, with 9 bases in the middle. The CDR3: CASTQGPNTGELFF. The CDR3, as DNA: TGTGCCAGCACTCAGGGGCCGAACACCGGGGAGCTGTTTTTT.

The chain has TRBV10-3 and TRBJ1-4, with a possible D match to TRBD1 (6 bases). Trimming left V 6 bases short and J 8 bases short, with 13 bases between. The CDR3 extends over 13 amino acids. Germline CDR1 ENHRY, CDR2 SYGVKD. The CDR3 region has the DNA TGTGCCATCAGGGGGGCGCCTTGGGAAAAACTGTTTTTT. Translation gives CAIRGAPWEKLFF.

This clonotype has a handful of counts. This rearrangement joins TRBV11-1 to TRBJ2-2; the D gene is possibly TRBD1 (6 bases). V gave up 5 bases and J gave up 0 bases, with 25 bases separating them. This CDR3 has 20 residues. CDR1 is SGHAT and CDR2 is FQDESV in the germline V gene (reference sequence). Written as DNA, the CDR3 is TGTGCCAGCAGCCGAACAGGGTTTTGGACTTCGGACGCGAACACCGGGGAGCTGTTTTTT. It translates to CASSRTGFWTSDANTGELFF.